In its sample, the clone carrying this T cell receptor (beta chain) was seen a few times. With each sample, at least 5.5 micrograms of total RNA were extracted. The authors ran a second PCR of 7 to 11 cycles using a sample-barcoded 5' primer and a J-beta primer mix. Using its own MiXCR run on the 5' RACE reads, TCRdb lists one record per CDR3 protein. The table has hundreds of thousands of distinct CDR3 sequences, 20% to 25% seen once. The sample is drawn from a study of blood T cells in healthy people across ages. Sequencing was performed on blood. The receptor comes from a man aged 70 or older in good health.

CDR3 residues: CASSFAGLAGNEQYF. In DNA form, the CDR3 reads TGTGCCAGCAGTTTTGCGGGACTAGCGGGAAACGAGCAGTACTTC. The V call is TRBV12-3 or TRBV12-4, the J call TRBJ2-7, with 13 bases identical to TRBD2. Germline trimming cut 3 bases from V and 5 bases from J; bases unmatched to any gene: 4. The CDR3 extends over 15 amino acids.